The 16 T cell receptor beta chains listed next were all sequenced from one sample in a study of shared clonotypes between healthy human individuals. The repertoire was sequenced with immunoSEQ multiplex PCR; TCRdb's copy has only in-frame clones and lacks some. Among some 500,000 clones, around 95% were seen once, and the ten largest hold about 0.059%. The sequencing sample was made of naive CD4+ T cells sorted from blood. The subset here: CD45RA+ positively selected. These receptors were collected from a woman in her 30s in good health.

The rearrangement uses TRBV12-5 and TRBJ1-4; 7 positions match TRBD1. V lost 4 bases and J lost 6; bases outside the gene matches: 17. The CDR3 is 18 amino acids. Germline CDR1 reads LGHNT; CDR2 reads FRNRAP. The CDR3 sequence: CASGCKGALRILYEKLFF. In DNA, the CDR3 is TGTGCTAGTGGTTGTAAGGGGGCGCTTAGGATCCTCTATGAAAAACTGTTTTTT.

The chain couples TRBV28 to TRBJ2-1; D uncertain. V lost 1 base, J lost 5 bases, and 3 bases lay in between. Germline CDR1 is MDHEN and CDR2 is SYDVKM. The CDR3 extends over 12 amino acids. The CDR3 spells CASSLLDNEQFF. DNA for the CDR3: TGTGCCAGCAGTTTATTGGACAATGAGCAGTTCTTC.

DNA of the CDR3: TGTGCCAGCAGTTTGGACGGGACCGGGTCACCCCTCCACTTT. Protein: CASSLDGTGSPLHF. V usage is TRBV28 and J usage is TRBJ1-6; a possible D gene is TRBD1 (5 bases). The CDR3 has 14 amino acids. The germline V and J ends were trimmed by 3 bases and 10 bases, with 13 bases remaining between them. The germline V gene encodes CDR1 MDHEN and CDR2 SYDVKM.

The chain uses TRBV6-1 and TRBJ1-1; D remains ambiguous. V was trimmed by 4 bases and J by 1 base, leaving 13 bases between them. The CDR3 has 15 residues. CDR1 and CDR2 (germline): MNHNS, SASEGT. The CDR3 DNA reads TGTGCCAGCAGTGCAAATGCGGACGGGAACACTGAAGCTTTCTTT. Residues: CASSANADGNTEAFF.

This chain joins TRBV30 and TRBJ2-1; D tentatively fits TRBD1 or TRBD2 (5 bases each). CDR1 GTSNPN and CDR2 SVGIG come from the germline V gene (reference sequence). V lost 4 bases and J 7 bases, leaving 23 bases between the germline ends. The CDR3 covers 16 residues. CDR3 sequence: CAWTGRHGTPLNEQFF. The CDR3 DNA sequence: TGTGCCTGGACGGGGCGCCACGGGACGCCCCTTAATGAGCAGTTCTTC.

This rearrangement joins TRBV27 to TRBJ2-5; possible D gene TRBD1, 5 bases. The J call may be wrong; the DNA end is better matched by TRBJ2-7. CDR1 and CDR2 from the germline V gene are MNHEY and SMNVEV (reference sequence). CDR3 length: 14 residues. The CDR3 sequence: CASRYRGYGYEQYF. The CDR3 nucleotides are TGTGCCAGCAGATATAGGGGATATGGCTACGAGCAGTACTTC.

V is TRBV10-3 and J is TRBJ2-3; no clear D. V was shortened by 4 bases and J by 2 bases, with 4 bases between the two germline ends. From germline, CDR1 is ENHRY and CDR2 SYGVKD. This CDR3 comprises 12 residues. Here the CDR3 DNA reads TGTGCCATCAGTGCGTCCACAGATACGCAGTATTTT. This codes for CAISASTDTQYF.

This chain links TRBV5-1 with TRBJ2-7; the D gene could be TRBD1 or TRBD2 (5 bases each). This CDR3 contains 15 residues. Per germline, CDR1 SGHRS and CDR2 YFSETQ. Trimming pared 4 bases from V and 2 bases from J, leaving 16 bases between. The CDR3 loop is CASSRYGGQPYEQYF. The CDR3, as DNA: TGCGCCAGCAGCCGCTACGGAGGACAACCCTACGAGCAGTACTTC.

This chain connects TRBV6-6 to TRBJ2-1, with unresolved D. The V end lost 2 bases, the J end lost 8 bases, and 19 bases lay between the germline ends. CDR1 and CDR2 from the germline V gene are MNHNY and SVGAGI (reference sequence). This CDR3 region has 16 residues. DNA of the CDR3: TGTGCCAGCAGTTACACCCTGGGCCTAAAAACCGATGAGCAGTTCTTC. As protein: CASSYTLGLKTDEQFF.

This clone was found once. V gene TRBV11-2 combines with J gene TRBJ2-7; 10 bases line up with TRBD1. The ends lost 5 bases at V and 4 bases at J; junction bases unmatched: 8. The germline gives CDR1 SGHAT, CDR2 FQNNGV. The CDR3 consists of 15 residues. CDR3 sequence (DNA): TGTGCCAGCAGCAGCACGGGGGGACAGGGGTACGAGCAGTACTTC. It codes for CASSSTGGQGYEQYF.

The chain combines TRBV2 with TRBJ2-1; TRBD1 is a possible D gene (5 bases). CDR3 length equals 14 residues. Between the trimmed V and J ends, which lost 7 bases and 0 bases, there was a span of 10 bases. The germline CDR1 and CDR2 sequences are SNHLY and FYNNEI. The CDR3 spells CASIQGSSYNEQFF. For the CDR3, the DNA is TGTGCCAGCATCCAGGGTAGCTCCTACAATGAGCAGTTCTTC.

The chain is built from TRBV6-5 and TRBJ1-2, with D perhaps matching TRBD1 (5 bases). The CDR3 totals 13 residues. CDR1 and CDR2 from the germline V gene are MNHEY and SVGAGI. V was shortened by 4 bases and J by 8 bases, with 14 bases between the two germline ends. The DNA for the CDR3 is TGTGCCAGCAGTTCCCAAGGGGATAGCGGCTACACCTTC. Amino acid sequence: CASSSQGDSGYTF.

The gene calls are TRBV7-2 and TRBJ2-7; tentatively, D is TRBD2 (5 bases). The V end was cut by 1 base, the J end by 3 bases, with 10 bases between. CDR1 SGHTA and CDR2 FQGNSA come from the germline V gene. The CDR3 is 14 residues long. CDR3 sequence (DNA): TGTGCCAGCAGCTTAGTTCCGGGAAACTACGAGCAGTACTTC. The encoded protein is CASSLVPGNYEQYF.

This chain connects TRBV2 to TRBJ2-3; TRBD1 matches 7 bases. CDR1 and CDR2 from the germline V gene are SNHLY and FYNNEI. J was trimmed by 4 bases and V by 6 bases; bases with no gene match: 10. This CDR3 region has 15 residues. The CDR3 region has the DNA TGTGCCAGCAGCAGACAGGGATTTAGTCCAGATACGCAGTATTTT. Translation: CASSRQGFSPDTQYF.

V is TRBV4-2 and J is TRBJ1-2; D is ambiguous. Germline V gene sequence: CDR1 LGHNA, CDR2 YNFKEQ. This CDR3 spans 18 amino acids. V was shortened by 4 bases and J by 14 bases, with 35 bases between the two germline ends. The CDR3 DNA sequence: TGTGCCAGCAGCCTAAATCCCATCGTAGGACGGATAATCTATGGTTATACCTTC. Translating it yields CASSLNPIVGRIIYGYTF.

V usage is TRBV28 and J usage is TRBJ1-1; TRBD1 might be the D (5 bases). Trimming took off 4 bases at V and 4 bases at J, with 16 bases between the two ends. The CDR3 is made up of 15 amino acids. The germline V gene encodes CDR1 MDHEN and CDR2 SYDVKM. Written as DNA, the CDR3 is TGTGCCAGCAGTTCCCGGGACGGGGTTAGCACTGAAGCTTTCTTT. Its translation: CASSSRDGVSTEAFF.